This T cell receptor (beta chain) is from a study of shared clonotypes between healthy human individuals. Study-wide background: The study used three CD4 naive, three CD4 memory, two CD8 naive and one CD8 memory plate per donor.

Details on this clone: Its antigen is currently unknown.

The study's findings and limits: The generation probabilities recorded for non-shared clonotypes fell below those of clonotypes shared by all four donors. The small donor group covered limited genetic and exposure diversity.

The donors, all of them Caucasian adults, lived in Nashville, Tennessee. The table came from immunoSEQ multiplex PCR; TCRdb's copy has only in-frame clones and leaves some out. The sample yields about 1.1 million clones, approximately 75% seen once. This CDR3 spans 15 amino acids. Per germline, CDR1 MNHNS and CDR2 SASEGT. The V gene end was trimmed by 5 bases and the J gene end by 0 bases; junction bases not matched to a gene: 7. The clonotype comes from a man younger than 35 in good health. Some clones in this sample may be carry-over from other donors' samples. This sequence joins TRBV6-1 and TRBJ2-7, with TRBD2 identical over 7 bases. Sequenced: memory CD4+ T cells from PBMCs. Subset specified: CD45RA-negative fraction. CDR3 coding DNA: TGTGCCAGCAGTAGATCGACTAGCTTCTCCTACGAGCAGTACTTC. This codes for CASSRSTSFSYEQYF.